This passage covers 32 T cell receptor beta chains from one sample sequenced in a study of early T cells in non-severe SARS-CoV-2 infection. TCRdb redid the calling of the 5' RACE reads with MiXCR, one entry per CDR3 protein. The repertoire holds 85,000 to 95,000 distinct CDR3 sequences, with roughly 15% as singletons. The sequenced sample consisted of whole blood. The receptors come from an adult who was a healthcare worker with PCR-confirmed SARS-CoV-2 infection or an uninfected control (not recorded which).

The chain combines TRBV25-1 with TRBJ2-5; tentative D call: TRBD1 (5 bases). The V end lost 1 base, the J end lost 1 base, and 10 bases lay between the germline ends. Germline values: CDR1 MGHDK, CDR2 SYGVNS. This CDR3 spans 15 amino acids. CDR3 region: CASSEWLGLQETQYF. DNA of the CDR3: TGTGCCAGCAGTGAATGGCTGGGGCTCCAAGAGACCCAGTACTTC.

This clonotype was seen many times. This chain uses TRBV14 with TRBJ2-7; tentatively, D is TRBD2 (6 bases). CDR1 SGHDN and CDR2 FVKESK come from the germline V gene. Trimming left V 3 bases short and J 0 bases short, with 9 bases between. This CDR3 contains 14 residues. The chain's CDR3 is CASSQIGSSYEQYV. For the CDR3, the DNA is TGTGCCAGCAGCCAGATCGGGAGCTCCTACGAGCAGTACGTC.

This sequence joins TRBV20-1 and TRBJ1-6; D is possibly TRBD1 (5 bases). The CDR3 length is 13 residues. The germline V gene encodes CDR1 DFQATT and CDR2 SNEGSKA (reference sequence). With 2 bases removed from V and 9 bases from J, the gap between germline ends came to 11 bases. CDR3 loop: CSARQGGSSPLHF. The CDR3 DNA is TGCAGTGCTAGACAGGGTGGCAGTTCACCCCTCCACTTT.

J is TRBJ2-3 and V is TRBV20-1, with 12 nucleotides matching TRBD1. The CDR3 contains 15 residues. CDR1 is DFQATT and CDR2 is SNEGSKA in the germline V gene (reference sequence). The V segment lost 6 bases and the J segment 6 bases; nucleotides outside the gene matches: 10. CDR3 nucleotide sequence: TGCAGTGCCTCATCCGGGACAGGGGGCTCGGATACGCAGTATTTT. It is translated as CSASSGTGGSDTQYF.

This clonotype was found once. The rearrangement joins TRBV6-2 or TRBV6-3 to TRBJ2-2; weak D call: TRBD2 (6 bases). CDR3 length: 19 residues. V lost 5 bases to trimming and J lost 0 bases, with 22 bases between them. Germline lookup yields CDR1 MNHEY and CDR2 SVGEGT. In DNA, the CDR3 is TGTGCCAGCAGTAGGTTAATTTGGAGGGCCGTAACGAACACCGGGGAGCTGTTTTTT. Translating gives CASSRLIWRAVTNTGELFF.

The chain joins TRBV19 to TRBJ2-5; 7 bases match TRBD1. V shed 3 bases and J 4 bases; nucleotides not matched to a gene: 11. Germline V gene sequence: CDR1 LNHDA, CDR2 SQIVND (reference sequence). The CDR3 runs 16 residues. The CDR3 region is CASSIHDTGEGETQYF. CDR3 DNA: TGTGCCAGTAGTATTCACGATACAGGGGAAGGAGAGACCCAGTACTTC.

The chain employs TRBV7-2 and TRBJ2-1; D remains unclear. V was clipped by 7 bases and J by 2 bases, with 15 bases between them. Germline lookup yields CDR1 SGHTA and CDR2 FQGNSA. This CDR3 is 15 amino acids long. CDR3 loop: CASTRVTGPYNEQFF. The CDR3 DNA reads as TGTGCCAGCACCCGAGTTACTGGTCCCTACAATGAGCAGTTCTTC.

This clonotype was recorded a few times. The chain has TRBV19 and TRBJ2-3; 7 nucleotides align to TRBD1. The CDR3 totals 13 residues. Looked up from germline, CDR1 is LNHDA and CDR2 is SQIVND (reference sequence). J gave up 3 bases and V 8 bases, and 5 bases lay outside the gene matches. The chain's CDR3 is CASGTELTDTQYF. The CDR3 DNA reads TGTGCCAGTGGGACAGAACTTACAGATACGCAGTATTTT.

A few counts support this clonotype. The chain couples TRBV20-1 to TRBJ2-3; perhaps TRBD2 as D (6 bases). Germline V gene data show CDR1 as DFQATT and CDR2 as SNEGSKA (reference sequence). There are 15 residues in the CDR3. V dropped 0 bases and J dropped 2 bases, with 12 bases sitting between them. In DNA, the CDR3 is TGCAGTGCTAGAGATTATCGGGGGTACACAGATACGCAGTATTTT. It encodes CSARDYRGYTDTQYF.

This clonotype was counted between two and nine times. CDR3 sequence: CATRRQGHGYTF. The CDR3 DNA reads as TGTGCCACCCGTCGACAGGGCCATGGCTACACCTTC. The chain uses TRBV12-3 or TRBV12-4 and TRBJ1-2; 7 bases align to TRBD1. V trimming: 10 bases; J trimming: 6 bases; junction bases outside the gene matches: 8. The CDR3 is 12 amino acids.

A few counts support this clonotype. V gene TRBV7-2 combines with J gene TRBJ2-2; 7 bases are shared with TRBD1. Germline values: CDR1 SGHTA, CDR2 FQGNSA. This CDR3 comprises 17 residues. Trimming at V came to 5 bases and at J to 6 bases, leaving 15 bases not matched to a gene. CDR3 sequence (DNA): TGTGCCAGCAGCCGAAAGCGACAGGGAACCTTCGCCGGGGAGCTGTTTTTT. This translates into CASSRKRQGTFAGELFF.

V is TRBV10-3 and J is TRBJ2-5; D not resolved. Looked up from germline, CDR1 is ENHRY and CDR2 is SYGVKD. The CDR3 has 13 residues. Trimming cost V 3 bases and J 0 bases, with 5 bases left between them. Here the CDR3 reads CAISDGYQETQYF. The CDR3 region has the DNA TGTGCCATCAGTGATGGGTACCAAGAGACCCAGTACTTC.

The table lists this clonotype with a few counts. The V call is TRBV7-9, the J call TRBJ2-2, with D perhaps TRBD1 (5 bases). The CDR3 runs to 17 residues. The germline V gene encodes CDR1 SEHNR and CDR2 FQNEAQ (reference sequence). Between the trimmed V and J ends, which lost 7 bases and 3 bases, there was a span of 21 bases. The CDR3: CASTVVQGFMDTGELFF. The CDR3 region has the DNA TGTGCCAGCACCGTGGTTCAGGGATTTATGGACACCGGGGAGCTGTTTTTT. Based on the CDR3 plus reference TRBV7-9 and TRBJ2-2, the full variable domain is DTGVSQNPRHKITKRGQNVTFRCDPISEHNRLYWYRQTLGQGPEFLTYFQNEAQLEKSRLLSDRFSAERPKGSFSTLEIQRTEQGDSAMYLCASTVVQGFMDTGELFFGEGSRLTVL.

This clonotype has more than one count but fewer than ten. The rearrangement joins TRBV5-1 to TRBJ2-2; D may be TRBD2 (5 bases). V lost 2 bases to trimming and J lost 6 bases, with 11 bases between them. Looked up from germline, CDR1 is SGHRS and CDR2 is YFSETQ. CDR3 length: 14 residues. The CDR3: CASSFYRGSGELFF. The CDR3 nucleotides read TGCGCCAGCAGCTTCTACCGAGGGTCCGGGGAGCTGTTTTTT.

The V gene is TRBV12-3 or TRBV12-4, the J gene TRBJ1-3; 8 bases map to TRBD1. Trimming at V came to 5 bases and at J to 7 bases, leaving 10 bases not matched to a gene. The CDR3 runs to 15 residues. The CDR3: CASSRRRTGLNTIYF. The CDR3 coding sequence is TGTGCCAGCAGTCGCCGGCGGACAGGGTTGAACACCATATATTTT.

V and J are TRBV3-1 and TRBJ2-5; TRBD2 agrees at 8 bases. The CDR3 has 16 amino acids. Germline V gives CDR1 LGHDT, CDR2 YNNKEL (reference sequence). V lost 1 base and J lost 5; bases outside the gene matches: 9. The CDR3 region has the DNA TGTGCCAGCAGCCAAGCTCTGCGGGGGGCCGTCGAGACCCAGTACTTC. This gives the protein CASSQALRGAVETQYF.

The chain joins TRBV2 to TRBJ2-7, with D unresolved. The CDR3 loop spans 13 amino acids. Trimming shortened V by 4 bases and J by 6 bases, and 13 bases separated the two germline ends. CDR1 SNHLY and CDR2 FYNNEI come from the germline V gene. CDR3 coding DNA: TGTGCCAGCAGTGTCTACGTGGGTGGCGAGCAGTACGTC. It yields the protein CASSVYVGGEQYV.

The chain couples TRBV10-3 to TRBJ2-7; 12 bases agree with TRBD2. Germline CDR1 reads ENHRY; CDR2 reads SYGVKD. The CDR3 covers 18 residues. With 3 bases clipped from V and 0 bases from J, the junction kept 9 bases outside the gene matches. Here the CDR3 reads CAISDRLAGAPRSYEQYV. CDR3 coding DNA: TGTGCCATCAGTGATAGACTAGCGGGGGCTCCCCGCTCCTACGAGCAGTACGTC.

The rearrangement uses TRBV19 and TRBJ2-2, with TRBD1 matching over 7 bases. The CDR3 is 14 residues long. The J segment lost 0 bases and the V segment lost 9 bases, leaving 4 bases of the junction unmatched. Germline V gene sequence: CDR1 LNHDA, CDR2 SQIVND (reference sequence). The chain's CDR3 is CASRTGPNTGELFF. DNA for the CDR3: TGTGCCAGCAGGACAGGCCCGAACACCGGGGAGCTGTTTTTT.

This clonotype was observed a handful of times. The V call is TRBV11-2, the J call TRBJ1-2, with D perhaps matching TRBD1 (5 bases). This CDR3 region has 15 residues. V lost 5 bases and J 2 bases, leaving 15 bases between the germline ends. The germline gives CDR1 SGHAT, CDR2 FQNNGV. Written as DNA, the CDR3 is TGTGCCAGCAGCCCGGTGGGGGTATGGAACTATGGCTACACCTTC. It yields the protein CASSPVGVWNYGYTF. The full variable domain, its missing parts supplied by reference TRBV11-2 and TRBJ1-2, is EAGVAQSPRYKIIEKRQSVAFWCNPISGHATLYWYQQILGQGPKLLIQFQNNGVVDDSQLPKDRFSAERLKGVDSTLKIQPAKLEDSAVYLCASSPVGVWNYGYTFGSGTRLTVV.

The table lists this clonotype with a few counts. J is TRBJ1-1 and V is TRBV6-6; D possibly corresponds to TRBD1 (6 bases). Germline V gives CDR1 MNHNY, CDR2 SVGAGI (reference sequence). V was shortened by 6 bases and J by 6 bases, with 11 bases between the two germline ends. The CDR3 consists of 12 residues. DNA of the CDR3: TGTGCCAGCAGAATAGGACAGTCTGAAGCTTTCTTT. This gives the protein CASRIGQSEAFF.

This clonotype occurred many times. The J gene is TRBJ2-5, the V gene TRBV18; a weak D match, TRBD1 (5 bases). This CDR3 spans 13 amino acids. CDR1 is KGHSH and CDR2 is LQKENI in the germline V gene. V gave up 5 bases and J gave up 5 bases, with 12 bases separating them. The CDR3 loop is CASSRTKGETQYF. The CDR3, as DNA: TGTGCCAGCTCAAGGACGAAGGGGGAGACCCAGTACTTC. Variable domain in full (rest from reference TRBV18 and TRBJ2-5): NAGVMQNPRHLVRRRGQEARLRCSPMKGHSHVYWYRQLPEEGLKFMVYLQKENIIDESGMPKERFSAEFPKEGPSILRIQQVVRGDSAAYFCASSRTKGETQYFGPGTRLLVL.

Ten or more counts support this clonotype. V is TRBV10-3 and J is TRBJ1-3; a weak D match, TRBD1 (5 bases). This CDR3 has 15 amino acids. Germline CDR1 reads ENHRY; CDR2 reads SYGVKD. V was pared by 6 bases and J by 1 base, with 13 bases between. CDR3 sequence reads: CAISEGLGSGNTIYF. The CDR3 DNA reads TGTGCCATCAGCGAGGGGTTAGGTTCTGGAAACACCATATATTTT.

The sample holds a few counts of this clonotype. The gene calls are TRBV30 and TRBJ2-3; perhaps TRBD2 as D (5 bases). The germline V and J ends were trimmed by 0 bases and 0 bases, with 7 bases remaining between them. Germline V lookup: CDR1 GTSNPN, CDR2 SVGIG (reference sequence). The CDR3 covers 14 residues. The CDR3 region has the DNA TGTGCCTGGAGTGTAGCGGTTAGCACAGATACGCAGTATTTT. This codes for CAWSVAVSTDTQYF.

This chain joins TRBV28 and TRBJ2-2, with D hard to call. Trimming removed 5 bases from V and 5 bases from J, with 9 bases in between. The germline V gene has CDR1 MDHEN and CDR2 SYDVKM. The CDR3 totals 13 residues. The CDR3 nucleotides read TGTGCCAGCAGTCCCCCGTGGACCGGGGAGCTGTTTTTT. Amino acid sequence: CASSPPWTGELFF.

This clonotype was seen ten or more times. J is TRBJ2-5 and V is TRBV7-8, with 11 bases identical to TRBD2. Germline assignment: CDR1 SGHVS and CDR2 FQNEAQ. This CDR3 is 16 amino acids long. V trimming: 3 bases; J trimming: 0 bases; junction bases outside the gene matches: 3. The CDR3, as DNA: TGTGCCAGCAGCTTGCTAGCGGGGGGCAACCAAGAGACCCAGTACTTC. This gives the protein CASSLLAGGNQETQYF.

Here the CDR3 DNA reads TGCAGCGTCGAGACAGGGGGCGCTTCCTACAATGAGCAGTTCTTC. Translated, it gives CSVETGGASYNEQFF. The V and J genes are TRBV29-1 and TRBJ2-1; 10 bases match TRBD1. V was clipped by 6 bases and J by 1 base; unmatched bases: 6. CDR1 and CDR2 (germline): SQVTM, ANQGSEA. CDR3 length: 15 amino acids.

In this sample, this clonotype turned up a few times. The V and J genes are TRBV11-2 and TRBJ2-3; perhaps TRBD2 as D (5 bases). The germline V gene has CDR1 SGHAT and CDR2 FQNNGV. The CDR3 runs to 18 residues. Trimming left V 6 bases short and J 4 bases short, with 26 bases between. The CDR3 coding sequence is TGTGCCAGCAGTCGGCGACGTCCCGGCCGGGGTCAATCAGATACGCAGTATTTT. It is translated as CASSRRRPGRGQSDTQYF.

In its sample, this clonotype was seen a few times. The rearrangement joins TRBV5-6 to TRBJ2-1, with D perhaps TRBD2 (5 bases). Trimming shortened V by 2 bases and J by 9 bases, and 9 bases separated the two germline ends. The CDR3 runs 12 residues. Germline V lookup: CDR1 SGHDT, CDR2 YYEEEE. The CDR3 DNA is TGTGCCAGCAGCTTTGAGAGGGTTGAGCAGTTCTTC. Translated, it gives CASSFERVEQFF.

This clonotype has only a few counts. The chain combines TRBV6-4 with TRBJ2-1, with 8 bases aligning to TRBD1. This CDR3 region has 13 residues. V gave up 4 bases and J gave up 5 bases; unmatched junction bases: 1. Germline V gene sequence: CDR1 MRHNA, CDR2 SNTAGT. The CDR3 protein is CASSVTGDNEQFF. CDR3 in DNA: TGTGCCAGCAGTGTGACAGGGGACAATGAGCAGTTCTTC.

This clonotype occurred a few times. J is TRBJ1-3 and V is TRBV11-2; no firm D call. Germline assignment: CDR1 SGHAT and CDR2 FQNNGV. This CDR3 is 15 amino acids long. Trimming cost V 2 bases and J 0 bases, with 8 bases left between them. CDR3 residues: CASSLQEFSGNTIYF. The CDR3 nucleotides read TGTGCCAGCAGCTTACAAGAATTCTCTGGAAACACCATATATTTT.

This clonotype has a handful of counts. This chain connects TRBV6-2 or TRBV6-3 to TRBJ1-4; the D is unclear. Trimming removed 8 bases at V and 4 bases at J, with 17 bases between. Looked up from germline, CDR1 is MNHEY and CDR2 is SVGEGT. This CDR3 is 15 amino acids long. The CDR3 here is CASLSGQRDNEKLFF. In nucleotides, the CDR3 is TGTGCCAGCCTCTCCGGTCAGAGAGATAATGAAAAACTGTTTTTT.